The 8 T cell receptor beta chains given below trace back to one sample, sequenced in a study of blood T cell repertoires in COVID-19. Measured with immunoSEQ multiplex PCR; TCRdb has only the in-frame clones, and not every one. The sample contains around 270,000 clones, approximately 83% of which appear only once. The specimen was PBMCs or T cells enriched from blood (not recorded which). Receptors were obtained from a woman aged 25 to 45 who had recovered from COVID-19.

The genes are TRBV28 and TRBJ2-1; TRBD2 matches 15 bases. Germline assignment: CDR1 MDHEN and CDR2 SYDVKM. The CDR3 is made up of 18 amino acids. The V segment lost 2 bases and the J segment 7 bases; nucleotides outside the gene matches: 9. This CDR3 is CASSLAWTSGRAWNEQFF. The CDR3 nucleotides read TGTGCCAGCAGTTTAGCTTGGACTAGCGGGAGGGCTTGGAATGAGCAGTTCTTC.

The chain recombines TRBV28 with TRBJ2-7, with 8 bases that match TRBD1. CDR1 is MDHEN and CDR2 is SYDVKM in the germline V gene. The J segment lost 6 bases and the V segment lost 6 bases, leaving 4 bases of the junction unmatched. The CDR3 loop spans 12 amino acids. CDR3 loop: CASSLDRGEQYF. CDR3 sequence (DNA): TGTGCCAGCAGCCTAGACAGGGGCGAGCAGTACTTC.

This sequence joins TRBV3-1 (or the pseudogene TRBV3-2) and TRBJ2-5, with TRBD1 matching 9 bases. Per germline, CDR1 LGHDT and CDR2 YNNKEL (reference sequence). Trimming removed 6 bases from V and 4 bases from J; junction bases left unmatched: 9. The CDR3 has 15 amino acids. CDR3 in DNA: TGTGCCAGCAGGGAACAGGGGGCTTTCAGAGAGACCCAGTACTTC. Translated, it gives CASREQGAFRETQYF.

In this sample, this clone turned up once. This chain connects TRBV5-1 to TRBJ2-2; 8 bases are a match to TRBD2. V was pared by 4 bases and J by 0 bases, with 2 bases of the junction left unmatched. CDR1 SGHRS and CDR2 YFSETQ come from the germline V gene. This CDR3 region has 15 residues. The CDR3 DNA follows: TGCGCCAGCAGCATAGCGGGATCGAACACCGGGGAGCTGTTTTTT. Residues: CASSIAGSNTGELFF.

This clone showed up just a few times. This chain joins TRBV4-2 and TRBJ2-1; 7 bases fit TRBD2. Germline V CDR1 and CDR2: LGHNA, YNFKEQ. The CDR3 loop spans 18 amino acids. With 4 bases clipped from V and 6 bases from J, the junction kept 18 bases outside the gene matches. CDR3 in amino acids: CASSRNPIETSKSNEQFF. The CDR3 DNA is TGTGCCAGCAGCCGGAACCCGATTGAGACTAGCAAGTCCAATGAGCAGTTCTTC.

This clone was seen a single time. V and J are TRBV28 and TRBJ1-4; a possible D gene is TRBD1 (6 bases). The germline gives CDR1 MDHEN, CDR2 SYDVKM. Deletions cut 2 bases from V and 7 bases from J, with 11 bases between. The CDR3 totals 14 residues. Written as DNA, the CDR3 is TGTGCCAGCAGTTTACCAGGGGCCTTTGAAAAACTGTTTTTT. It codes for CASSLPGAFEKLFF.

The chain joins TRBV10-3 to TRBJ2-2; 8 bases map to TRBD1. The CDR3 sequence is 14 residues long. The V segment lost 3 bases and the J segment 6 bases; nucleotides outside the gene matches: 3. Germline assignment: CDR1 ENHRY and CDR2 SYGVKD. CDR3 sequence (DNA): TGTGCCATCAGTGACCCCAGGGGGCCCGGGGAGCTGTTTTTT. It encodes CAISDPRGPGELFF.

V and J are TRBV6-5 and TRBJ2-2; 7 bases match TRBD1. V lost 6 bases and J lost 7; bases outside the gene matches: 8. The CDR3 sequence is 14 residues long. The germline V gene encodes CDR1 MNHEY and CDR2 SVGAGI. CDR3 sequence: CASRETGSNGELFF. The DNA for the CDR3 is TGTGCCAGCAGAGAGACAGGGTCGAACGGGGAGCTGTTTTTT.